What follows are 21 T cell receptor beta chains derived from one specimen sequenced in a study of blood T cell repertoires in COVID-19 (dated by TCRdb to 2019 to 2021). Libraries were made using the immunoSEQ multiplex PCR assay. TCRdb took this table from immuneACCESS and kept in-frame rearrangements with V and J called. Such tables lack part of the clones; where checked against another copy, unresolved V genes explain under half of the gap, and the rest is unexplained. For this sample there are around 41,000 clones; more than 70% appear just once. The ten largest make up about 5.3% of the sample. Source material: peripheral blood. These receptors originate from a human donor in a cohort sampled during active COVID-19.

V is TRBV6-5 and J is TRBJ2-5, with D possibly TRBD2 on 7 matching bases. Germline V CDR1 and CDR2: MNHEY, SVGAGI. There are 15 residues in the CDR3. The ends were cut back, 6 bases at V and 4 bases at J, with 18 bases in the middle. The CDR3 loop reads CASSAEGGGPETQYF. The CDR3 DNA reads as TGTGCCAGCAGCGCCGAGGGGGGGGGTCCAGAGACCCAGTACTTC.

This chain links TRBV27 with TRBJ2-1, with D perhaps TRBD1 (5 bases). Per germline, CDR1 MNHEY and CDR2 SMNVEV (reference sequence). The CDR3 has 14 amino acids. With 5 bases removed from V and 0 bases from J, the gap between germline ends came to 8 bases. The CDR3 loop reads CASSTGNSYNEQFF. The DNA of the CDR3 is TGTGCCAGCAGTACAGGAAACTCCTACAATGAGCAGTTCTTC.

CDR3 DNA: TGTGCCAGCACCAACGGTGGCTATGGCTACACCTTC. As protein: CASTNGGYGYTF. V is TRBV6-6 and J is TRBJ1-2; D gene unclear. This CDR3 spans 12 amino acids. The V and J ends lost 7 bases and 4 bases respectively, with 10 bases between them. Germline V gene data show CDR1 as MNHNY and CDR2 as SVGAGI (reference sequence).

V gene TRBV25-1 combines with J gene TRBJ2-3; tentatively, D is TRBD1 (6 bases). This CDR3 is 16 amino acids long. The germline V gene encodes CDR1 MGHDK and CDR2 SYGVNS. Trimming pared 3 bases from V and 0 bases from J, leaving 13 bases between. The CDR3 reads CASSDVGRGSTDTQYF. CDR3 nucleotide sequence: TGTGCCAGCAGTGATGTTGGCAGGGGTAGCACAGATACGCAGTATTTT. Supplemented by reference TRBV25-1 and TRBJ2-3, the full variable domain reads EADIYQTPRYLVIGTGKKITLECSQTMGHDKMYWYQQDPGMELHLIHYSYGVNSTEKGDLSSESTVSRIRTEHFPLTLESARPSHTSQYLCASSDVGRGSTDTQYFGPGTRLTVL.

V is TRBV27 and J is TRBJ2-1; 12 bases agree with TRBD2. CDR1 is MNHEY and CDR2 is SMNVEV in the germline V gene (reference sequence). V lost 5 bases to trimming and J lost 4 bases; unmatched junction nucleotides: 6. CDR3 size: 16 residues. CDR3 DNA: TGTGCCAGCAGTCCCGGACTAGCGGGATCATACAATGAGCAGTTCTTC. It yields the protein CASSPGLAGSYNEQFF.

This clone was observed a handful of times. An end of the junction differs from the germline gene, which may be a read error. The gene calls are TRBV7-7 and TRBJ2-7; 8 bases fit TRBD1. The CDR3 is 15 amino acids. The germline V gene encodes CDR1 SSHAT and CDR2 FNYEAQ (reference sequence). The CDR3 sequence is CASSPGGGQGTEQYF. DNA of the CDR3: TGTGCTAGCAGCCCCGGGGGAGGACAGGGTACCGAGCAGTACTTC.

CDR3 DNA: TGTGCCGGGACAGGGAAGGGACTAGCGGCAAACACCGGGGAGCTGTTTTTT. This translates into CAGTGKGLAANTGELFF. The rearrangement joins TRBV30 to TRBJ2-2; TRBD2 matches at 11 bases. CDR1 and CDR2 (germline): GTSNPN, SVGIG (reference sequence). The J segment lost 2 bases and the V segment lost 8 bases, leaving 13 bases of the junction unmatched. This CDR3 has 17 amino acids.

The chain links TRBV30 to TRBJ2-7; D is possibly TRBD2 (6 bases). CDR3 length: 12 residues. The V end was cut by 3 bases, the J end by 9 bases, with 15 bases between. CDR1 and CDR2 (germline): GTSNPN, SVGIG (reference sequence). The CDR3 loop reads CAWREGPRWQYF. CDR3 in DNA: TGTGCCTGGAGGGAGGGGCCGCGGTGGCAGTACTTC.

The chain combines TRBV6-1 with TRBJ1-2, with 7 bases aligning to TRBD1. Germline values: CDR1 MNHNS, CDR2 SASEGT. The trim removed 0 bases at V and 7 bases at J, leaving 8 bases unmatched. This CDR3 has 15 amino acids. The CDR3 region is CASSEASIGGVGYTF. The CDR3 DNA sequence: TGTGCCAGCAGTGAAGCCAGTATAGGGGGCGTTGGCTACACCTTC.

The chain carries TRBV28 and TRBJ2-7, with TRBD1 as a possible D gene (5 bases). Deletions cut 8 bases from V and 1 base from J, with 9 bases between. This CDR3 is 12 amino acids long. Germline CDR1 MDHEN, CDR2 SYDVKM. The CDR3: CASVQGSYEQYF. DNA for the CDR3: TGTGCCAGCGTCCAGGGATCCTACGAGCAGTACTTC.

In its sample, this clone was seen a few times. The CDR3 protein is CASSLTAGGSPLHF. Here the CDR3 DNA reads TGTGCCAGCAGTTTAACTGCAGGGGGCTCACCCCTCCACTTT. The chain is built from TRBV28 and TRBJ1-6, with TRBD1 matching 8 bases. With V trimmed by 2 bases and J by 10 bases, 4 bases remained unmatched. The germline V gene encodes CDR1 MDHEN and CDR2 SYDVKM. CDR3 length: 14 amino acids.

The chain combines TRBV3-1 (or the pseudogene TRBV3-2) with TRBJ2-7; D perhaps matches TRBD2 (5 bases). This CDR3 comprises 14 residues. Between the trimmed V and J ends, which lost 2 bases and 3 bases, there was a span of 11 bases. Germline V gene sequence: CDR1 LGHDT, CDR2 YNNKEL (reference sequence). The CDR3 reads CASSQLDGLYEQYF. The CDR3 DNA follows: TGTGCCAGCAGCCAACTAGACGGACTCTACGAGCAGTACTTC.

A remark on this clone: Sequence at one end of the junction differs from germline and may be a read error. This specimen includes other DNA sequences encoding the same CDR3. The V and J genes are TRBV9 and TRBJ2-7; 7 bases map to TRBD2. The CDR3 covers 14 residues. Per germline, CDR1 SGDLS and CDR2 YYNGEE. The CDR3 here is CASSVGRAGYEQYF. CDR3 nucleotide sequence: TGTGCCAGCAGCGTGGGGAGGGCGGGCTACGAACAGTACTTC.

V usage is TRBV7-9 and J usage is TRBJ2-1, with TRBD1 as a possible D gene (6 bases). Trimming left V 1 base short and J 4 bases short, with 8 bases between. The CDR3 covers 14 residues. Germline V gene lookup returns CDR1 SEHNR and CDR2 FQNEAQ (reference sequence). CDR3 DNA: TGTGCCAGCAGCTTAGGGACAGTATACAATGAGCAGTTCTTC. Encoded protein: CASSLGTVYNEQFF. Drawing the rest from reference TRBV7-9 and TRBJ2-1, the complete variable domain is DTGVSQNPRHKITKRGQNVTFRCDPISEHNRLYWYRQTLGQGPEFLTYFQNEAQLEKSRLLSDRFSAERPKGSFSTLEIQRTEQGDSAMYLCASSLGTVYNEQFFGPGTRLTVL.

The chain is built from TRBV28 and TRBJ2-1; 11 bases agree with TRBD2. This CDR3 contains 16 residues. V trimming: 3 bases; J trimming: 7 bases; junction bases outside the gene matches: 8. CDR1 and CDR2 (germline): MDHEN, SYDVKM. The CDR3 coding sequence is TGTGCCAGCAGTTTCCGGCTAGCGGGAGGTAGTAATGAGCAGTTCTTC. It encodes CASSFRLAGGSNEQFF.

This clone was observed a single time. The chain links TRBV2 to TRBJ2-5; maybe TRBD1 (5 bases). Trimming pared 4 bases from V and 2 bases from J, leaving 8 bases between. The CDR3 totals 13 residues. From germline, CDR1 is SNHLY and CDR2 FYNNEI. The CDR3 nucleotides are TGTGCCAGCAGTGTAAACAGGCAAGAGACCCAGTACTTC. As protein: CASSVNRQETQYF. The variable domain in full, with the rest retrieved from reference TRBV2 and TRBJ2-5, is EPEVTQTPSHQVTQMGQEVILRCVPISNHLYFYWYRQILGQKVEFLVSFYNNEISEKSEIFDDQFSVERPDGSNFTLKIRSTKLEDSAMYFCASSVNRQETQYFGPGTRLLVL.

By its share, this clone is large (0.1 to 1%). This chain joins TRBV5-4 and TRBJ2-1; D is perhaps TRBD2 (6 bases). Germline V gives CDR1 SGHNT, CDR2 YYREEE (reference sequence). This CDR3 spans 15 amino acids. V lost 1 base and J 4 bases, leaving 12 bases between the germline ends. In DNA, the CDR3 is TGTGCCAGCAGCTTGTCGGGAGTGAAGTACAATGAGCAGTTCTTC. Protein: CASSLSGVKYNEQFF.

This chain connects TRBV24-1 to TRBJ2-5; 12 bases match TRBD2. The CDR3 loop spans 16 amino acids. V lost 5 bases to trimming and J lost 4 bases; unmatched junction nucleotides: 7. Germline loops: CDR1 KGHDR, CDR2 SFDVKD. CDR3 nucleotides: TGTGCCACCAGTGCACCGACTAGCGGGAGTTCAGAGACCCAGTACTTC. It codes for CATSAPTSGSSETQYF.

The chain couples TRBV6-5 to TRBJ1-1; D is uncertain. The V end lost 6 bases, the J end lost 4 bases, and 15 bases lay between the germline ends. Germline V gene sequence: CDR1 MNHEY, CDR2 SVGAGI. CDR3 length: 14 residues. The DNA of the CDR3 is TGTGCCAGCAGCGTACGAGGGCCGGGCACTGAAGCTTTCTTT. Translated: CASSVRGPGTEAFF.

The chain employs TRBV7-6 and TRBJ2-1, with 14 positions matching TRBD2. The CDR3 contains 16 residues. With 3 bases clipped from V and 5 bases from J, the junction kept 3 bases outside the gene matches. Per the germline V gene, CDR1 is SGHVS and CDR2 is FNYEAQ. This CDR3 reads CASSFRLAGGHNEQFF. The CDR3, as DNA: TGTGCCAGCAGCTTTCGACTAGCGGGAGGGCACAATGAGCAGTTCTTC. The complete variable domain, with remaining parts taken from reference TRBV7-6 and TRBJ2-1, reads GAGVSQSPRYKVTKRGQDVALRCDPISGHVSLYWYRQALGQGPEFLTYFNYEAQQDKSGLPNDRFSAERPEGSISTLTIQRTEQRDSAMYRCASSFRLAGGHNEQFFGPGTRLTVL.

J is TRBJ2-1 and V is TRBV11-2; TRBD2 agrees at 10 bases. From germline, CDR1 is SGHAT and CDR2 FQNNGV. The CDR3 has 15 amino acids. Unmatched junction bases numbered 7, after V lost 5 bases and J lost 6 bases. CDR3 nucleotides: TGTGCCAGCAGCCCGCAGCGGGAGGGACGCAATGAGCAGTTCTTC. It codes for CASSPQREGRNEQFF. Together with reference TRBV11-2 and TRBJ2-1, the CDR3 gives the full variable domain: EAGVAQSPRYKIIEKRQSVAFWCNPISGHATLYWYQQILGQGPKLLIQFQNNGVVDDSQLPKDRFSAERLKGVDSTLKIQPAKLEDSAVYLCASSPQREGRNEQFFGPGTRLTVL.